The 14 T cell receptor beta chains below all came from one sample that was sequenced in a study of cytomegalovirus exposure and HLA in healthy donors (TCRdb year 2017). Libraries were constructed by the immunoSEQ multiplex PCR assay. In its TCRdb copy, this immuneACCESS table keeps in-frame sequences only and misses some clones. Where compared with another copy, unresolved V genes explain less than half of these, and the others have no known cause. The sample includes roughly 60,000 clones, with 96% observed a single time. The ten largest account for approximately 0.9% of the sample. Sequencing used PBMCs. All receptors come from a man aged 18 to 29 in good health and CMV-seronegative.

The rearrangement joins TRBV28 to TRBJ1-1, with D perhaps matching TRBD1 (5 bases). V lost 5 bases and J 0 bases, leaving 16 bases between the germline ends. CDR1 is MDHEN and CDR2 is SYDVKM in the germline V gene. This CDR3 region has 16 residues. The CDR3, as DNA: TGTGCCAGCAGTCAAATACCAGGGAGGTTGAACACTGAAGCTTTCTTT. Encoded protein: CASSQIPGRLNTEAFF.

The chain joins TRBV7-2 to TRBJ2-6; no definite D call. CDR1 and CDR2 from the germline V gene are SGHTA and FQGNSA. The V and J ends lost 2 bases and 0 bases respectively, with 11 bases between them. The CDR3 loop spans 17 amino acids. Here the CDR3 DNA reads TGTGCCAGCAGCTTAAGCCGAGCTGCCTCTGGGGCCAACGTCCTGACTTTC. This encodes CASSLSRAASGANVLTF.

CDR3 nucleotide sequence: TGTGCCAGCAGCCCGACAGCTGAATCCTCCTACGAGCAGTACTTC. Its translation is CASSPTAESSYEQYF. The chain is built from TRBV9 and TRBJ2-7; D is perhaps TRBD1 (5 bases). The length of the CDR3 is 15 residues. The germline CDR1 and CDR2 sequences are SGDLS and YYNGEE. V was pared by 4 bases and J by 0 bases, with 14 bases between. The full variable domain, rest sourced from reference TRBV9 and TRBJ2-7, is DSGVTQTPKHLITATGQRVTLRCSPRSGDLSVYWYQQSLDQGLQFLIQYYNGEERAKGNILERFSAQQFPDLHSELNLSSLELGDSALYFCASSPTAESSYEQYFGPGTRLTVT.

V is TRBV5-1 and J is TRBJ1-4, with 9 bases lining up with TRBD1. V lost 3 bases, J lost 4 bases, and 7 bases stayed unmatched. Germline CDR1 reads SGHRS; CDR2 reads YFSETQ. The CDR3 length is 16 residues. In nucleotides, the CDR3 is TGCGCCAGCAGCTCGGGACAGGGAGGATATAATGAAAAACTGTTTTTT. Amino acid sequence: CASSSGQGGYNEKLFF. Supplemented by reference TRBV5-1 and TRBJ1-4, the full variable domain reads KAGVTQTPRYLIKTRGQQVTLSCSPISGHRSVSWYQQTPGQGLQFLFEYFSETQRNKGNFPGRFSGRQFSNSRSEMNVSTLELGDSALYLCASSSGQGGYNEKLFFGSGTQLSVL.

The chain links TRBV6-5 to TRBJ2-1, with 8 nucleotides matching TRBD2. Germline lookup yields CDR1 MNHEY and CDR2 SVGAGI. This CDR3 has 14 amino acids. Trimming cost V 7 bases and J 4 bases; bases outside gene matches: 6. CDR3 coding DNA: TGTGCCAGCACCAAAGCGGGAGCTTACAATGAGCAGTTCTTC. It yields the protein CASTKAGAYNEQFF.

The chain has TRBV19 and TRBJ2-3, with 11 nucleotides matching TRBD2. The length of the CDR3 is 16 residues. V shed 8 bases, J shed 2 bases, and the junction held 9 bases outside the gene matches. Germline-derived CDR1 and CDR2 are LNHDA and SQIVND (reference sequence). Here the CDR3 reads CASAYTSGSFTDTQYF. CDR3 nucleotide sequence: TGTGCCAGTGCTTATACTAGCGGGAGCTTCACAGATACGCAGTATTTT.

This clone was seen just once. The V call is TRBV2, the J call TRBJ2-4; TRBD1 agrees at 9 bases. Germline V lookup: CDR1 SNHLY, CDR2 FYNNEI. This CDR3 comprises 13 residues. Trimming removed 7 bases from V and 6 bases from J; junction bases left unmatched: 4. The CDR3 DNA is TGTGCCAGCACCCAGACAGGGGGAAACATTCAGTACTTC. It translates to CASTQTGGNIQYF.

The chain is built from TRBV5-6 and TRBJ2-1; 12 nucleotides align to TRBD1. CDR1 SGHDT and CDR2 YYEEEE come from the germline V gene. The CDR3 extends over 15 amino acids. J gave up 6 bases and V 4 bases, and 5 bases lay outside the gene matches. The CDR3 sequence: CASSPRDRGLNEQFF. CDR3 coding DNA: TGTGCCAGCAGCCCCCGGGACAGGGGGCTCAATGAGCAGTTCTTC. The full variable domain, its missing parts supplied by reference TRBV5-6 and TRBJ2-1, is DAGVTQSPTHLIKTRGQQVTLRCSPKSGHDTVSWYQQALGQGPQFIFQYYEEEERQRGNFPDRFSGHQFPNYSSELNVNALLLGDSALYLCASSPRDRGLNEQFFGPGTRLTVL.

This clone was observed a few times. This chain links TRBV5-1 with TRBJ1-1, with 7 bases fitting TRBD1. J gave up 0 bases and V 4 bases, and 12 bases lay outside the gene matches. The CDR3 has 17 amino acids. Germline V gene data show CDR1 as SGHRS and CDR2 as YFSETQ. The CDR3 region is CASSLGTALTLNTEAFF. Here the CDR3 DNA reads TGCGCCAGCAGCCTAGGGACAGCCTTGACCTTGAACACTGAAGCTTTCTTT.

The chain is built from TRBV7-9 and TRBJ1-2; D ambiguous. The CDR3 totals 15 residues. Germline CDR1 reads SEHNR; CDR2 reads FQNEAQ (reference sequence). V gave up 6 bases and J gave up 8 bases, with 22 bases separating them. CDR3 nucleotide sequence: TGTGCCAGCAGACCCCCGGCAATCCACGGGGAAGGCTACACCTTC. Protein sequence: CASRPPAIHGEGYTF.

CDR3 in DNA: TGTGCCAGCACCCAAGACAGGGGATTCACAGATACGCAGTATTTT. Protein product: CASTQDRGFTDTQYF. The rearrangement joins TRBV7-2 to TRBJ2-3, with 8 bases fitting TRBD1. This CDR3 contains 15 residues. V lost 7 bases to trimming and J lost 2 bases; unmatched junction nucleotides: 8. Germline CDR1 reads SGHTA; CDR2 reads FQGNSA.

This sequence joins TRBV18 and TRBJ2-5; no reliable D call. Trimming shortened V by 1 base and J by 1 base, and 4 bases separated the two germline ends. Germline CDR1 reads KGHSH; CDR2 reads LQKENI. The CDR3 sequence is 13 residues long. The CDR3 DNA reads TGTGCCAGCTCACCACGCAGCCAAGAGACCCAGTACTTC. This encodes CASSPRSQETQYF.

The V call is TRBV4-2, the J call TRBJ2-2; 9 nucleotides align to TRBD1. V trimming: 3 bases; J trimming: 3 bases; junction bases outside the gene matches: 8. CDR1 and CDR2 (germline): LGHNA, YNFKEQ. This CDR3 is built from 17 residues. The CDR3 nucleotides read TGTGCCAGCAGCCAGATTACAGGGGGCGCGCACACCGGGGAGCTGTTTTTT. Its protein product is CASSQITGGAHTGELFF.

The chain uses TRBV21-1 and TRBJ2-7; the table names TRBD1, a call not compared with the DNA. TRBV21-1 constitutes a pseudogene. The CDR3 covers 15 residues. The CDR3 loop reads CASSKVQYLSHEQYF. CDR3 nucleotides: TGTGCCAGCAGCAAAGTTCAGTATCTGTCCCACGAGCAGTACTTC.